One sample yielded the 31 T cell receptor beta chains listed below, sequenced in a study of vaccination and CD4 T cells after COVID-19. Their specific antigens are unknown. With the Oncomine TCR Beta short-read assay, DNA from cultured CD4+ T cells was sequenced. TCRdb called the PCR reads again in MiXCR, with one record for every CDR3 protein. The table records tens of thousands of distinct CDR3 sequences, around 28% of them present only once. As to time point: late sampling 161 to 241 days after vaccination in three convalescent patients. Treatment noted: approximately nine-day PBMC culture with coronavirus spike peptide pools or control peptides (ViraFEST assay). The input for sequencing was CD4+ T cells from blood, cultured in vitro, taken about 7 months after SARS-CoV-2 vaccination. These receptors were obtained from a human donor who had recovered from COVID-19.

There are a few counts of this clonotype. The rearrangement uses TRBV19 and TRBJ1-5, with a weak D call TRBD1 (5 bases). The CDR3 has 15 amino acids. The V gene's germline CDR1 is LNHDA and CDR2 SQIVND (reference sequence). V lost 9 bases and J 2 bases, leaving 17 bases between the germline ends. DNA for the CDR3: TGTGCCAGCACGTGGGGGGTTAGTGGCAATCAGCCCCAGCATTTT. It is translated as CASTWGVSGNQPQHF.

The table lists this clonotype with a few counts. The rearrangement uses TRBV20-1 and TRBJ2-1, with D unclear. The germline V gene has CDR1 DFQATT and CDR2 SNEGSKA (reference sequence). Trimming pared 4 bases from V and 5 bases from J, leaving 9 bases between. The length of the CDR3 is 12 residues. DNA for the CDR3: TGCAGTGCTACGATTCCCAACAATGAGCAGTTCTTC. Encoded protein: CSATIPNNEQFF.

This clonotype was seen a single time. Germline and junction disagree at one end, which may indicate a read error. The genes are TRBV4-2 and TRBJ2-5; 7 positions agree with TRBD1. The CDR3 length is 15 residues. Germline CDR1 is LGHNA and CDR2 is YNFKEQ. CDR3 loop: CASSQLGRQGQLSCF. The CDR3 DNA reads as TGTGCCAGCAGCCAACTGGGGAGACAGGGACAACTGTCGTGCTTC.

There are a few counts of this clonotype. V is TRBV7-3 and J is TRBJ2-5; perhaps TRBD1 as D (6 bases). Germline V lookup: CDR1 SGHTA, CDR2 FQGTGA. The CDR3 consists of 15 residues. V was clipped by 0 bases and J by 4 bases, with 12 bases between them. Written as DNA, the CDR3 is TGTGCCAGCAGCTTAACTAGCACAGGGCCAGAGACCCAGTACTTC. Translated: CASSLTSTGPETQYF.

The chain employs TRBV4-2 and TRBJ2-3, with 10 bases aligning to TRBD1. In germline, CDR1 is LGHNA, CDR2 YNFKEQ. The CDR3 is 19 amino acids. V gave up 3 bases and J gave up 5 bases; unmatched junction bases: 17. CDR3 sequence reads: CASSQEARGGTGARDTQYF. The DNA of the CDR3 is TGTGCCAGCAGCCAGGAGGCTCGAGGCGGGACAGGGGCTCGAGATACGCAGTATTTT.

This clonotype was detected only a few times. The J gene is TRBJ2-3, the V gene TRBV7-9, with 7 bases identical to TRBD1. There are 16 residues in the CDR3. Unmatched junction bases numbered 8, after V lost 5 bases and J lost 0 bases. The germline gives CDR1 SEHNR, CDR2 FQNEAQ (reference sequence). This CDR3 reads CASSPGGLPSTDTQYF. CDR3 sequence (DNA): TGTGCCAGCAGCCCAGGGGGTCTCCCTAGCACAGATACGCAGTATTTT.

The V gene is TRBV20-1, the J gene TRBJ2-7; 7 bases agree with TRBD1. The length of the CDR3 is 16 residues. Looked up from germline, CDR1 is DFQATT and CDR2 is SNEGSKA (reference sequence). With V trimmed by 2 bases and J by 7 bases, 17 bases remained unmatched. CDR3 bases: TGCAGTGCTAGAACACCAGGGGGTGTAAGTGTGAGGGAGCAGTACTTC. Encoded protein: CSARTPGGVSVREQYF.

This clonotype is termed medium-sized (0.01 to 0.1%). The V call is TRBV7-9, the J call TRBJ1-2, with 7 bases that match TRBD1. After removal of 5 bases from V and 4 bases from J, the junction contained 4 bases not matched to a gene. This CDR3 has 13 amino acids. CDR1 and CDR2 (germline): SEHNR, FQNEAQ (reference sequence). The CDR3 DNA follows: TGTGCCAGCAGCAATAGGGGGCCCTATGGCTACACCTTC. Its protein product is CASSNRGPYGYTF.

The CDR3 reads CATSPLRYRGKRQSQHF. CDR3 DNA: TGTGCCACCAGCCCCCTGCGCTACAGGGGGAAAAGGCAGTCCCAGCATTTT. The chain joins TRBV15 to TRBJ1-5; 8 positions match TRBD1. This CDR3 comprises 17 residues. The germline V gene has CDR1 LNHNV and CDR2 YYDKDF (reference sequence). V trimming: 5 bases; J trimming: 11 bases; junction bases outside the gene matches: 20.

The V gene is TRBV7-2, the J gene TRBJ2-1; 9 bases are a match to TRBD2. V lost 2 bases, J lost 12 bases, and 8 bases stayed unmatched. This CDR3 comprises 14 residues. Germline V gene data show CDR1 as SGHTA and CDR2 as FQGNSA. The DNA of the CDR3 is TGTGCCAGCAGCTTATCAGGACTAGCGCGAAGGCAGTTCTTC. Residues: CASSLSGLARRQFF.

The chain carries TRBV20-1 and TRBJ2-1; D is uncertain. The CDR3 sequence is 14 residues long. The V gene lost 7 bases and the J gene lost 0 bases, with 13 bases spanning the gap. CDR1 is DFQATT, CDR2 SNEGSKA, per germline (reference sequence). The CDR3 loop is CSVGSVSSYNEQFF. In DNA form, the CDR3 reads TGCAGTGTTGGTAGTGTGTCCTCCTACAATGAGCAGTTCTTC.

This clonotype occurred a few times. CDR3 nucleotides: TGTGCCAGCAGCTTAGTGACAAGCCCCACCGGGGAGCTGTTTTTT. It encodes CASSLVTSPTGELFF. V and J are TRBV7-7 and TRBJ2-2; D is unresolved. This CDR3 is 15 amino acids long. V shed 1 base and J shed 4 bases, with 10 bases lying between them. Germline values: CDR1 SSHAT, CDR2 FNYEAQ (reference sequence).

The chain joins TRBV15 to TRBJ2-1; 14 bases line up with TRBD2. Germline assignment: CDR1 LNHNV and CDR2 YYDKDF (reference sequence). V gave up 3 bases and J gave up 9 bases; unmatched junction bases: 16. This CDR3 has 19 amino acids. Here the CDR3 reads CATSRPGTSGSSSYGEQFF. Written as DNA, the CDR3 is TGTGCCACCAGCAGGCCAGGGACTAGCGGGAGTTCATCGTATGGTGAGCAGTTCTTC.

This clonotype was found a few times. V usage is TRBV6-4 and J usage is TRBJ2-1, with 9 bases aligning to TRBD2. The germline V gene has CDR1 MRHNA and CDR2 SNTAGT. The CDR3 is made up of 16 amino acids. After removal of 0 bases from V and 7 bases from J, the junction contained 7 bases not matched to a gene. The CDR3 here is CASSDSGGRASNEQFF. In DNA, the CDR3 is TGTGCCAGCAGTGACTCGGGCGGGAGGGCCTCTAATGAGCAGTTCTTC.

This chain connects TRBV20-1 to TRBJ2-7; the match to TRBD2 covers 8 bases. J gave up 7 bases and V 6 bases, and 17 bases lay outside the gene matches. CDR1 is DFQATT, CDR2 SNEGSKA, per germline (reference sequence). The CDR3 has 15 amino acids. Here the CDR3 reads CSAPASGSWGLEQYF. The CDR3 region has the DNA TGCAGTGCCCCCGCCAGCGGGAGTTGGGGCTTGGAGCAGTACTTC.

The gene calls are TRBV19 and TRBJ2-7; D tentatively fits TRBD1 or TRBD2 (5 bases each). The V gene's germline CDR1 is LNHDA and CDR2 SQIVND (reference sequence). The CDR3 runs to 13 residues. Between the trimmed V and J ends, which lost 6 bases and 3 bases, there was a span of 12 bases. In DNA form, the CDR3 reads TGTGCCAGTAGAGAGGGGCAGGACTACGAGCAGTACTTC. Translation: CASREGQDYEQYF.

This clonotype has more than one count but fewer than ten. The genes are TRBV20-1 and TRBJ2-1; D unclear. From germline, CDR1 is DFQATT and CDR2 SNEGSKA (reference sequence). V was shortened by 6 bases and J by 5 bases, with 23 bases between the two germline ends. The CDR3 consists of 16 residues. In DNA, the CDR3 is TGCAGTGCCCCCGACACCTCGGTGAGACACAACAATGAGCAGTTCTTC. This encodes CSAPDTSVRHNNEQFF.

Only a few counts were recorded for this clonotype. This sequence joins TRBV6-1 and TRBJ1-3, with D possibly being TRBD1 (6 bases). The CDR3 runs 13 residues. The V gene lost 6 bases and the J gene lost 6 bases, with 12 bases spanning the gap. CDR1 and CDR2 from the germline V gene are MNHNS and SASEGT. CDR3 bases: TGTGCCAGCAGCAGGGGAGGGGAAAACACCATATATTTT. It codes for CASSRGGENTIYF.

This clonotype was recorded many times. The rearrangement joins TRBV20-1 to TRBJ1-5; D uncertain. V lost 7 bases, J lost 2 bases, and 12 bases lay in between. The CDR3 contains 13 residues. Germline assignment: CDR1 DFQATT and CDR2 SNEGSKA (reference sequence). CDR3 amino acids: CSVRVTGNQPQHF. CDR3 nucleotides: TGCAGTGTTAGGGTAACTGGCAATCAGCCCCAGCATTTT.

This clonotype was observed a handful of times. The rearrangement links TRBV10-1 to TRBJ2-3; tentatively, D is TRBD2 (5 bases). The CDR3 totals 16 residues. The germline V gene encodes CDR1 WNHNN and CDR2 SYGVQD (reference sequence). The germline V and J ends were trimmed by 0 bases and 7 bases, with 17 bases remaining between them. In DNA form, the CDR3 reads TGCGCCAGCAGTGAGTCACGTCTGGGGAGCCGATATACGCAGTATTTT. The encoded protein is CASSESRLGSRYTQYF.

This clonotype was picked up a small number of times. This chain uses TRBV6-1 with TRBJ2-7; D is perhaps TRBD2 (6 bases). The CDR3 is 15 amino acids. Between the trimmed V and J ends, which lost 6 bases and 4 bases, there was a span of 19 bases. Germline CDR1 reads MNHNS; CDR2 reads SASEGT. This chain's CDR3 is CASSAPGPRGYEQYF. The CDR3 bases are TGTGCCAGCAGCGCCCCGGGCCCTCGGGGGTACGAGCAGTACTTC.

This clonotype has more than one count but fewer than ten. This sequence joins TRBV20-1 and TRBJ2-5; tentatively, D is TRBD2 (7 bases). The CDR3 length is 14 residues. Germline V gene data show CDR1 as DFQATT and CDR2 as SNEGSKA (reference sequence). With 6 bases removed from V and 5 bases from J, the gap between germline ends came to 19 bases. This CDR3 is CSATTGGVGETQYF. CDR3 in DNA: TGCAGTGCGACCACGGGGGGCGTCGGGGAGACCCAGTACTTC.

The chain uses TRBV4-1 and TRBJ1-2; D might be TRBD1 (5 bases). Trimming cost V 0 bases and J 5 bases, with 10 bases left between them. The CDR3 consists of 14 residues. Germline V gene lookup returns CDR1 MGHRA and CDR2 YSYEKL. CDR3 in amino acids: CASSQERQPYGYTF. The DNA of the CDR3 is TGCGCCAGCAGCCAAGAAAGACAGCCGTATGGCTACACCTTC.

V and J are TRBV7-9 and TRBJ1-2, with D possibly TRBD1 on 5 matching bases. Germline CDR1 SEHNR, CDR2 FQNEAQ (reference sequence). The germline V and J ends were trimmed by 1 base and 2 bases, with 8 bases remaining between them. The CDR3 contains 14 residues. DNA for the CDR3: TGTGCCAGCAGCTTAGGACAGATAAACTATGGCTACACCTTC. Translated: CASSLGQINYGYTF.

Relative to its sample, this clonotype is medium-sized. The V gene is TRBV7-2, the J gene TRBJ2-7; D may match TRBD1 or TRBD2 (5 bases each). CDR1 is SGHTA and CDR2 is FQGNSA in the germline V gene. Trimming removed 5 bases at V and 5 bases at J, with 19 bases between. The length of the CDR3 is 15 residues. CDR3: CASSPFPRGRDEQYF. The CDR3 DNA sequence: TGTGCCAGCAGCCCCTTTCCCCGGGGCCGCGACGAGCAGTACTTC. The full variable domain, with the rest looked up from reference TRBV7-2 and TRBJ2-7, is GAGVSQSPSNKVTEKGKDVELRCDPISGHTALYWYRQSLGQGLEFLIYFQGNSAPDKSGLPSDRFSAERTGGSVSTLTIQRTQQEDSAVYLCASSPFPRGRDEQYFGPGTRLTVT.

This clonotype was counted a few times. The rearrangement joins TRBV19 to TRBJ1-1, with TRBD1 matching 9 bases. With V trimmed by 6 bases and J by 4 bases, 6 bases remained unmatched. The germline V gene encodes CDR1 LNHDA and CDR2 SQIVND (reference sequence). The CDR3 length is 14 residues. The CDR3 here is CASRTGGLGTEAFF. DNA for the CDR3: TGTGCCAGTAGGACAGGGGGTCTGGGCACTGAAGCTTTCTTT.

The J gene is TRBJ2-3, the V gene TRBV6-1; 10 positions agree with TRBD2. The germline V gene has CDR1 MNHNS and CDR2 SASEGT. Trimming cost V 1 base and J 4 bases; bases outside gene matches: 2. CDR3 length: 15 amino acids. The CDR3 DNA sequence: TGTGCCAGCAGTGAAGAAGCGGGAGGGCCAGATACGCAGTATTTT. As protein: CASSEEAGGPDTQYF.

This clonotype has just a few counts. The chain combines TRBV28 with TRBJ2-7; 7 bases match TRBD1. This CDR3 comprises 13 residues. V lost 6 bases to trimming and J lost 1 base; unmatched junction nucleotides: 3. The germline V gene has CDR1 MDHEN and CDR2 SYDVKM. The CDR3 loop reads CASRLQGSYEQYF. CDR3 coding DNA: TGTGCCAGCAGGCTACAGGGGTCCTACGAGCAGTACTTC.

This clonotype turned up a few times. The V and J genes are TRBV5-1 and TRBJ2-5, with D possibly TRBD2 on 6 matching bases. This CDR3 contains 17 residues. Trimming took 4 bases from V and 4 from J, leaving 23 bases between them. CDR1 is SGHRS, CDR2 YFSETQ, per germline. The CDR3 region has the DNA TGCGCCAGCAGCCAAGGGGTCGGGAGATACGCCCTAGAGACCCAGTACTTC. Its translation is CASSQGVGRYALETQYF.

This clonotype was observed a handful of times. CDR3 sequence: CASSPTSGEAHYEQYF. The CDR3 coding sequence is TGTGCCAGCAGTCCCACCAGCGGGGAGGCCCACTACGAGCAGTACTTC. This rearrangement joins TRBV6-1 to TRBJ2-7, with 7 nucleotides matching TRBD2. CDR1 is MNHNS, CDR2 SASEGT, per germline. There are 16 residues in the CDR3. Trimming took 5 bases from V and 3 from J; bases not matched to a gene: 13.

The table lists this clonotype with many counts. The gene calls are TRBV20-1 and TRBJ1-6; a possible D gene is TRBD1 (5 bases). The V end was cut by 0 bases, the J end by 6 bases, with 18 bases between. This CDR3 is built from 17 residues. Germline CDR1 is DFQATT and CDR2 is SNEGSKA (reference sequence). The CDR3, as DNA: TGCAGTGCTAGAGATATCCTTCGCGAGGGGTTTAATTCACCCCTCCACTTT. Amino acid sequence: CSARDILREGFNSPLHF.